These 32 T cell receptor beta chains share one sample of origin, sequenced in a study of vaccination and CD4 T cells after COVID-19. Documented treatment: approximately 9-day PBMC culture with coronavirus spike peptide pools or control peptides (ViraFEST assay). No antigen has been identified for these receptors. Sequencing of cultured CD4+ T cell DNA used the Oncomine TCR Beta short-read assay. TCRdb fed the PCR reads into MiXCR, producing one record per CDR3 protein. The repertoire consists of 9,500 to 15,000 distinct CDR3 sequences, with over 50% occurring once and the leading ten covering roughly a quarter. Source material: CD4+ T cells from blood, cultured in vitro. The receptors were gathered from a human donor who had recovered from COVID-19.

CDR3 sequence (DNA): TGTGCCAGCAGTGAGGTGGGCGGGACAGGGGGCTTCGGGCCACCCCTCCACTTT. As protein: CASSEVGGTGGFGPPLHF. V gene TRBV28 combines with J gene TRBJ1-6; 12 positions agree with TRBD1. CDR3 length: 18 amino acids. The ends lost 5 bases at V and 11 bases at J; junction bases unmatched: 16. CDR1 and CDR2 from the germline V gene are MDHEN and SYDVKM.

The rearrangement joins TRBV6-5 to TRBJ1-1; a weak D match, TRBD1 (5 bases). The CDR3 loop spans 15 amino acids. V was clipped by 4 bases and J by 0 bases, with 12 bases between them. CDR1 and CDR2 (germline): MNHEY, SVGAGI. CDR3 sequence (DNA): TGTGCCAGCAGTTTAGGACGGGACTTGAACACTGAAGCTTTCTTT. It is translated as CASSLGRDLNTEAFF.

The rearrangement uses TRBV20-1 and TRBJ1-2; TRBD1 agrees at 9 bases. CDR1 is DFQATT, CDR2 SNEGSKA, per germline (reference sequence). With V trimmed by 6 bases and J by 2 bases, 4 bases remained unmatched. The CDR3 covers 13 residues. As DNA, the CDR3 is TGCAGTGCACCTGGACAGGGGAACTATGGCTACACCTTC. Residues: CSAPGQGNYGYTF.

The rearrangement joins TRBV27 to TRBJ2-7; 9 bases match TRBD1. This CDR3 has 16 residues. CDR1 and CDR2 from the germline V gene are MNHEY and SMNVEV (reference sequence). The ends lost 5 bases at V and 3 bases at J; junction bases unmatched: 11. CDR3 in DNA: TGTGCCAGCAGTCCCCCCATACCGACAGGGGGCTACGAGCAGTACTTC. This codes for CASSPPIPTGGYEQYF.

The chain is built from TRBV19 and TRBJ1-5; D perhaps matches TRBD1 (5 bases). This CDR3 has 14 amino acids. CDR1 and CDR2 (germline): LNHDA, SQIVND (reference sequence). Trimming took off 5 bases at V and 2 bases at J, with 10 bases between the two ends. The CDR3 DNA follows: TGTGCCAGTAGTTACGGGGGAGGCAATCAGCCCCAGCATTTT. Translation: CASSYGGGNQPQHF.

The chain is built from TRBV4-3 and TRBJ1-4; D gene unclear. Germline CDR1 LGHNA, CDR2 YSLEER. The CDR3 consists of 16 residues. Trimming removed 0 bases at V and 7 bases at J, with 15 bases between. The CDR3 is CASSQDLGGRGEKLFF. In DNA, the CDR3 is TGCGCCAGCAGCCAAGATCTTGGAGGGCGAGGTGAAAAACTGTTTTTT.

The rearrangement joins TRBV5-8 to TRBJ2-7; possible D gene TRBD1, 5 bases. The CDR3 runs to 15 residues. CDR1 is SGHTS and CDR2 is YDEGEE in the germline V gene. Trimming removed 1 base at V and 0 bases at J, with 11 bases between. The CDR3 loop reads CASSLISDSSYEQYF. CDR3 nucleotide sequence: TGTGCCAGCAGCTTGATATCAGACAGCTCCTACGAGCAGTACTTC.

The CDR3 loop is CASRGGQGARGNQPQHF. CDR3 DNA sequence: TGTGCCAGTAGGGGGGGACAGGGGGCAAGGGGCAATCAGCCCCAGCATTTT. The rearrangement links TRBV19 to TRBJ1-5; TRBD1 matches at 12 bases. The CDR3 length is 17 residues. CDR1 and CDR2 (germline): LNHDA, SQIVND (reference sequence). Trimming removed 6 bases from V and 2 bases from J; junction bases left unmatched: 8. Filled out from reference TRBV19 and TRBJ1-5, the complete variable domain reads DGGITQSPKYLFRKEGQNVTLSCEQNLNHDAMYWYRQDPGQGLRLIYYSQIVNDFQKGDIAEGYSVSREKKESFPLTVTSAQKNPTAFYLCASRGGQGARGNQPQHFGDGTRLSIL.

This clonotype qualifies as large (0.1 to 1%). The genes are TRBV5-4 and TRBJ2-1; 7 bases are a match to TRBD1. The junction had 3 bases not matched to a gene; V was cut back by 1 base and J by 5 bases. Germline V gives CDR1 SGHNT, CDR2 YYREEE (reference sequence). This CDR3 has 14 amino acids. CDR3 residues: CASSLRDRNNEQFF. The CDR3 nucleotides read TGTGCCAGCAGCTTGAGGGACAGAAACAATGAGCAGTTCTTC.

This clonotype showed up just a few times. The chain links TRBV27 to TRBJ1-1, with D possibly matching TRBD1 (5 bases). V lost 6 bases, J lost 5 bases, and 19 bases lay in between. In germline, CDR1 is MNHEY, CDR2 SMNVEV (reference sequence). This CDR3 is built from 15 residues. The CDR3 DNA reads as TGTGCCAGCAGCTCGCCTGGGACGGGAGAGACTGAAGCTTTCTTT. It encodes CASSSPGTGETEAFF.

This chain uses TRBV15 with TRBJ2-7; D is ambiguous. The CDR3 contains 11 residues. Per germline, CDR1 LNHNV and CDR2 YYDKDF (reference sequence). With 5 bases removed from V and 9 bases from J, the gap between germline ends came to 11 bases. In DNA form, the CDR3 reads TGTGCCACCAGCTCGTACCGCGGGCAGTACTTC. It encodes CATSSYRGQYF.

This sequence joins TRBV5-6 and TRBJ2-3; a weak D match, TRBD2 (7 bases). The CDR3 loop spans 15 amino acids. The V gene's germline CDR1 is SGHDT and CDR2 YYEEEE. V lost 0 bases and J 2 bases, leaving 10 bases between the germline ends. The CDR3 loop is CASSLVGGPTDTQYF. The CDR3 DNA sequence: TGTGCCAGCAGCTTGGTGGGGGGGCCCACAGATACGCAGTATTTT.

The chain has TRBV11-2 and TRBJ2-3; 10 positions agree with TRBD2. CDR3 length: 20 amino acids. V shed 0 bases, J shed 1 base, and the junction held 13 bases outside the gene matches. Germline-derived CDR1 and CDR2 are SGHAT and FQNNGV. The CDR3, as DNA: TGTGCCAGCAGCTTAGAAGGTCCCAGGCTAGCGGGAGTGGGCACAGATACGCAGTATTTT. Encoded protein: CASSLEGPRLAGVGTDTQYF.

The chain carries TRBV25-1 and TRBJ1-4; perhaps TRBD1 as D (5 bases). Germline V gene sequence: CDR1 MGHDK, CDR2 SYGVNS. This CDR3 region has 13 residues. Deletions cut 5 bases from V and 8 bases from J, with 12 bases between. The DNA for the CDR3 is TGTGCCAGCAGTAGGCGGGAGGGGGAAAAACTGTTTTTT. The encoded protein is CASSRREGEKLFF.

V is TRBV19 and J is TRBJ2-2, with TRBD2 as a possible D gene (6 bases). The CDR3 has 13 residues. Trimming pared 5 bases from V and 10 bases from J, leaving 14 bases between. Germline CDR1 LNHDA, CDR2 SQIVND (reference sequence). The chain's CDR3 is CASSYLAPQELFF. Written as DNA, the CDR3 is TGTGCCAGTAGTTACCTAGCGCCCCAGGAGCTGTTTTTT. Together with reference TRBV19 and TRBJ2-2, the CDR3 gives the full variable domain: DGGITQSPKYLFRKEGQNVTLSCEQNLNHDAMYWYRQDPGQGLRLIYYSQIVNDFQKGDIAEGYSVSREKKESFPLTVTSAQKNPTAFYLCASSYLAPQELFFGEGSRLTVL.

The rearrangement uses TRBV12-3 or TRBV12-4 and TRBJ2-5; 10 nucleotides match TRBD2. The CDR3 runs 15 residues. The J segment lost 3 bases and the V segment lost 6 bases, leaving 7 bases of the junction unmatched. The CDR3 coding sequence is TGTGCCAGCAGCCCGACCGGACTAGCGGAAGAGACCCAGTACTTC. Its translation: CASSPTGLAEETQYF.

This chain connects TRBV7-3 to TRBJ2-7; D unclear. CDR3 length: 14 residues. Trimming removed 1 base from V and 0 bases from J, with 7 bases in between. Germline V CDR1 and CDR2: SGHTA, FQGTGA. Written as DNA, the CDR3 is TGTGCCAGCAGCTTAAACCCGGCCTCCTACGAGCAGTACTTC. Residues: CASSLNPASYEQYF. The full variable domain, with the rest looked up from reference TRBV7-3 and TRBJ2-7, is GAGVSQTPSNKVTEKGKYVELRCDPISGHTALYWYRQSLGQGPEFLIYFQGTGAADDSGLPNDRFFAVRPEGSVSTLKIQRTERGDSAVYLCASSLNPASYEQYFGPGTRLTVT.

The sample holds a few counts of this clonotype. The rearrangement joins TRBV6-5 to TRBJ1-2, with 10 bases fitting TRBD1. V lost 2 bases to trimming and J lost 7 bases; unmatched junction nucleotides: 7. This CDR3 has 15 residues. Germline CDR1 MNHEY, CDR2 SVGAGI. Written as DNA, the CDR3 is TGTGCCAGCAGTTACACGAGGGACAGGGGTAGTGGCTACACCTTC. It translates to CASSYTRDRGSGYTF.

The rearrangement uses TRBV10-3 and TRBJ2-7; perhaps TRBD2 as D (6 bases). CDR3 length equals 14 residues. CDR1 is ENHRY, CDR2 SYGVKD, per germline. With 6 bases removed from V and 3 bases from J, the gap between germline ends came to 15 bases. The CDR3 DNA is TGTGCCATCAGCGCGCCGGGGCGGGGCTACGAGCAGTACTTC. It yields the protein CAISAPGRGYEQYF.

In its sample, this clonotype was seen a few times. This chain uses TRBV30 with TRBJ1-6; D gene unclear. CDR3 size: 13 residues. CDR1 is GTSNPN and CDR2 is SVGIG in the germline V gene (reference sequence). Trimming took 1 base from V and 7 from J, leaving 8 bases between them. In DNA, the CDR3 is TGTGCCTGGAGTGAAGGCAGGAATTCACCCCTCCACTTT. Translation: CAWSEGRNSPLHF.

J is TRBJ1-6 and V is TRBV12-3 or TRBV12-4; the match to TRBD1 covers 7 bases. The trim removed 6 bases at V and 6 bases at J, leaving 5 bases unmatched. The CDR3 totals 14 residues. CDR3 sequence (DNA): TGTGCCAGCAGCCGACAGGGTGGTAATTCACCCCTCCACTTT. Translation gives CASSRQGGNSPLHF.

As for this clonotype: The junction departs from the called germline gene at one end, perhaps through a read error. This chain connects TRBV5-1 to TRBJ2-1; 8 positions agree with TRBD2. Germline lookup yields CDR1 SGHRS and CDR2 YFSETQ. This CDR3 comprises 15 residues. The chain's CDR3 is CASSLELAAYNELFF. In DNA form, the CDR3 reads TGCGCCAGCAGCTTGGAACTAGCGGCGTACAATGAGCTGTTCTTC.

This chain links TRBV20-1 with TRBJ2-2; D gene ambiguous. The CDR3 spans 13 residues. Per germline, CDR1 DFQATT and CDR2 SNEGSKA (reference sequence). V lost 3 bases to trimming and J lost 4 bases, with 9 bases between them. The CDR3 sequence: CSASLRSTGELFF. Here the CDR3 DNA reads TGCAGTGCTAGTCTGCGAAGCACCGGGGAGCTGTTTTTT.

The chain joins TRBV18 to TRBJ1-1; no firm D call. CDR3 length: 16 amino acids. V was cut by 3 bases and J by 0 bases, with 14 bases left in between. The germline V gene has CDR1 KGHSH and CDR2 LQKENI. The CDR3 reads CASSPLLSQMNTEAFF. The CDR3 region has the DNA TGTGCCAGCTCACCCTTGCTTTCGCAGATGAACACTGAAGCTTTCTTT.

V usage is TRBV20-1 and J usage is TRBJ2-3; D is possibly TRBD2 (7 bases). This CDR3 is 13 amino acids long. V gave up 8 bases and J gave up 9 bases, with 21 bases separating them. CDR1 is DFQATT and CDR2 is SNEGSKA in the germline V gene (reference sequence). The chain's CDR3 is CSLGAGAASTQYF. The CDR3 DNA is TGCAGTTTGGGGGCGGGGGCCGCGTCGACGCAGTATTTT.

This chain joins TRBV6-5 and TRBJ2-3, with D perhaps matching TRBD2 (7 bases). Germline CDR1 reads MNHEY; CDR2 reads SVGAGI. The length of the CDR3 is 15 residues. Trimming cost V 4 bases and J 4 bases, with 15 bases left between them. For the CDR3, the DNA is TGTGCCAGCAGTTCTGCTCGGGGGGCGGCAGATACGCAGTATTTT. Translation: CASSSARGAADTQYF.

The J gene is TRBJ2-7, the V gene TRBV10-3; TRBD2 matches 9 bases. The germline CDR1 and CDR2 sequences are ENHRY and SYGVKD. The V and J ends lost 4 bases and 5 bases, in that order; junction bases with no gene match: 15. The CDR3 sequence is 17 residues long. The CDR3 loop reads CAISGRGGAGGSHEQYF. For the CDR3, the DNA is TGTGCCATCAGTGGAAGGGGGGGTGCGGGAGGGTCCCACGAGCAGTACTTC.

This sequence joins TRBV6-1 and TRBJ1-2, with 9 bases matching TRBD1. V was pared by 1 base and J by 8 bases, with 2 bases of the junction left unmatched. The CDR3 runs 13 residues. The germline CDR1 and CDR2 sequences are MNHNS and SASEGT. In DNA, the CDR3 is TGTGCCAGCAGTGAAGGGGGACAGGGAGGCTACACCTTC. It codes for CASSEGGQGGYTF.

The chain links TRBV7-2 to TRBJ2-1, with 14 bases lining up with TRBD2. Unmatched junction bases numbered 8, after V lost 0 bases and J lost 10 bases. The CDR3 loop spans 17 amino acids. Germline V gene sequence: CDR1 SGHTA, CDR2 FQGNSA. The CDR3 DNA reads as TGTGCCAGCAGCTTAGCGGGGACTAGCGGGAGAACAGGCGAGCAGTTCTTC. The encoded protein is CASSLAGTSGRTGEQFF.

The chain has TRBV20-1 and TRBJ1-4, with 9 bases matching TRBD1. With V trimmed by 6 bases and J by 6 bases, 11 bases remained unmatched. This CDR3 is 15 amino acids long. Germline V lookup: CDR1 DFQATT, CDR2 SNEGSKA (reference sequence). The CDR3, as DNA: TGCAGTGCCATAAGAGGTCGGACAGGGGATGAAAAACTGTTTTTT. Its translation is CSAIRGRTGDEKLFF.

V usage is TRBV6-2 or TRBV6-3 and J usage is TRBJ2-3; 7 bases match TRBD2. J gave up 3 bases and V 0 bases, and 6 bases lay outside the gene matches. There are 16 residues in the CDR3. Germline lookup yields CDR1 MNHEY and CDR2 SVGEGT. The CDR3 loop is CASSYSGEGPTDTQYF. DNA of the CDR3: TGTGCCAGCAGTTACTCGGGGGAGGGCCCAACAGATACGCAGTATTTT.

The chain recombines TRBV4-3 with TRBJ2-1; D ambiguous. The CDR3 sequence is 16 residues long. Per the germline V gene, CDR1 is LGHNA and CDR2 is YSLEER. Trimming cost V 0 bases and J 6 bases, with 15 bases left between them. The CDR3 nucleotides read TGCGCCAGCAGCCAAGAGGCGGCCTCCGGCCCCAATGAGCAGTTCTTC. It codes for CASSQEAASGPNEQFF.